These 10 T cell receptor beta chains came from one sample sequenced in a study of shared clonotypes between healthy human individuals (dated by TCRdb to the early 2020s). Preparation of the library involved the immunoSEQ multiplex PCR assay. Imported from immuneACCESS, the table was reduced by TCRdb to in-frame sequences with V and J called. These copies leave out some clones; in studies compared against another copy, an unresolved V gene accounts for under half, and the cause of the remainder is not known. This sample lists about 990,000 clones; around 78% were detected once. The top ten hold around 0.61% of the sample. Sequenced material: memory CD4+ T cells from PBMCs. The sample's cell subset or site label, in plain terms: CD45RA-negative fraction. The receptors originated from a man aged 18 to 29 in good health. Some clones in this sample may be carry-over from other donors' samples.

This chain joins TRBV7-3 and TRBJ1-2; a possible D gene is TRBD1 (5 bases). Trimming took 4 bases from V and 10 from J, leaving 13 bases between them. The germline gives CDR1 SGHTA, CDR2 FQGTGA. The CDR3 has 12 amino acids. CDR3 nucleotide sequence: TGTGCCAGCAGCTCGGGACGGGCTGACTACACCTTC. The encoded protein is CASSSGRADYTF.

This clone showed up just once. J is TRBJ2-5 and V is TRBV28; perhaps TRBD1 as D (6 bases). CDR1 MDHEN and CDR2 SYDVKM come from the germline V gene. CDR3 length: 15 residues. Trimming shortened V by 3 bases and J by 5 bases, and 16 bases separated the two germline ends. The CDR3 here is CASSFSGSGEETQYF. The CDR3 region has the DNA TGTGCCAGCAGTTTTTCAGGGTCAGGGGAGGAGACCCAGTACTTC. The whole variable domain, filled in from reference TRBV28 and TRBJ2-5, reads DVKVTQSSRYLVKRTGEKVFLECVQDMDHENMFWYRQDPGLGLRLIYFSYDVKMKEKGDIPEGYSVSREKKERFSLILESASTNQTSMYLCASSFSGSGEETQYFGPGTRLLVL.

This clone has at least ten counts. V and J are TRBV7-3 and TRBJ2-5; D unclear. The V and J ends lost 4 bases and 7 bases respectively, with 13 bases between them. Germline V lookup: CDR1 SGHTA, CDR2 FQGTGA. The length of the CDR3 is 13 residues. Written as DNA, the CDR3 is TGTGCCAGCAGCTCGTACGAATCAGGGACCCAGTACTTC. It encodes CASSSYESGTQYF.

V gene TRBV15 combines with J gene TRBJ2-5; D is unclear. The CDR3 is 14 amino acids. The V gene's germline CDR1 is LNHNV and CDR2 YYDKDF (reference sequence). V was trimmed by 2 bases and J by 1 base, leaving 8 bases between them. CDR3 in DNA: TGTGCCACCAGCAGAAACGATCCCCAAGAGACCCAGTACTTC. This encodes CATSRNDPQETQYF.

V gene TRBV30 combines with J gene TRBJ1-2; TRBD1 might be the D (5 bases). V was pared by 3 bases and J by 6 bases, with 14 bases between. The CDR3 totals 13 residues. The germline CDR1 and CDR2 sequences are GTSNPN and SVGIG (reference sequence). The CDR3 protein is CAWSRDLSNGYTF. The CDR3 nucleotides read TGTGCCTGGAGCAGGGACTTAAGCAATGGCTACACCTTC.

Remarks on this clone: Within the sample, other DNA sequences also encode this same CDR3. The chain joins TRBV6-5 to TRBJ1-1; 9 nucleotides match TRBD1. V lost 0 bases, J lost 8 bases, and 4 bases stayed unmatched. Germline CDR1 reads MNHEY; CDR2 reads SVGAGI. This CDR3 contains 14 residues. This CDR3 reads CASSYSTGGTEAFF. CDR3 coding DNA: TGTGCCAGCAGTTACTCCACAGGGGGCACGGAAGCTTTCTTT.

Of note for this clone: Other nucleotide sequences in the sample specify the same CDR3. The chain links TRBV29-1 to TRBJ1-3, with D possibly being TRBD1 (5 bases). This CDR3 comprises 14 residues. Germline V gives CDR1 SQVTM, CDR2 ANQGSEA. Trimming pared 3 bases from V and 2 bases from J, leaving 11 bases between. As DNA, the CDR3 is TGCAGCGTTGAGGGCGGGGGAACTGGAAACACCATATATTTT. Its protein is CSVEGGGTGNTIYF. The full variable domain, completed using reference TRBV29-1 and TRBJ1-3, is SAVISQKPSRDICQRGTSLTIQCQVDSQVTMMFWYRQQPGQSLTLIATANQGSEATYESGFVIDKFPISRPNLTFSTLTVSNMSPEDSSIYLCSVEGGGTGNTIYFGEGSWLTVV.

In DNA, the CDR3 is TGTGCCAGCAGCCGGGACAGCAATTCACCCCTCCACTTT. This gives the protein CASSRDSNSPLHF. The chain couples TRBV6-6 to TRBJ1-6; 7 bases map to TRBD1. Germline V gene sequence: CDR1 MNHNY, CDR2 SVGAGI (reference sequence). CDR3 length equals 13 residues. V lost 6 bases to trimming and J lost 7 bases; unmatched junction nucleotides: 3.

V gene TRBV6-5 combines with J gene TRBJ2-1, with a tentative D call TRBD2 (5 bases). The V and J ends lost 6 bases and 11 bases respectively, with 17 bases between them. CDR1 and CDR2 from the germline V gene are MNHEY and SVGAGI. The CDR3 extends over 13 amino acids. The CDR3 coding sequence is TGTGCCAGCAGCCTTACTAGGTCTGGTAAGCAGTTCTTC. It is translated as CASSLTRSGKQFF.

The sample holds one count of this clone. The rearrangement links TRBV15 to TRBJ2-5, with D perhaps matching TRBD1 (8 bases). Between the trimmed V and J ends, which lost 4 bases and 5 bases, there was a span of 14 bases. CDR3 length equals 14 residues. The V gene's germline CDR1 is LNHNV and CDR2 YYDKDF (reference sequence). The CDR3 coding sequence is TGTGCCACCAGCAAAGGACAGGGAGGGGAGACCCAGTACTTC. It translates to CATSKGQGGETQYF.